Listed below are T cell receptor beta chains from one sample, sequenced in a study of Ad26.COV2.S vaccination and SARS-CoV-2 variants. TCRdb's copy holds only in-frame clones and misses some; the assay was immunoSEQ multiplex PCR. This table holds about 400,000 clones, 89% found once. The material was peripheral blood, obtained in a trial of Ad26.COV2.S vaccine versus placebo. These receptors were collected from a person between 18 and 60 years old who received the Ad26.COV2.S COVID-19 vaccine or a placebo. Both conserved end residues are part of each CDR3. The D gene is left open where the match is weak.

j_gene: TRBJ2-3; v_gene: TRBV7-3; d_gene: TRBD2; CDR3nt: TGTGCCAGCAGCGCCCTAGCGGGAGATACGCAGTATTTT; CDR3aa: CASSALAGDTQYF
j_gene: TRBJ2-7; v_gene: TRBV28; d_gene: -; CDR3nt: TGTGCCAGCACCCCAGACAAGACCTACGAGCAGTACTTC; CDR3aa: CASTPDKTYEQYF
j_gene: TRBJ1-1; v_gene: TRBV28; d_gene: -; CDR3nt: TGTGCCAGCAGTTTCTCCCTGATGAACACTGAAGCTTTCTTT; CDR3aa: CASSFSLMNTEAFF
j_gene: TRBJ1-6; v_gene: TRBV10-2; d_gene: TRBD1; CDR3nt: TGCGCCAGCGGACAGGCGAGAGAGTCACCCCTCCACTTT; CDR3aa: CASGQARESPLHF
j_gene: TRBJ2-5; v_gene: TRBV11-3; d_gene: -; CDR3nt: TGTGCCAGCAGACGACTGGAAGAGACCCAGTACTTC; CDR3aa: CASRRLEETQYF
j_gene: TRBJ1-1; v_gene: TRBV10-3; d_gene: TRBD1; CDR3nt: TGTGCCATCAGCCCGGACAGGGTTGAAGCTTTCTTT; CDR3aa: CAISPDRVEAFF
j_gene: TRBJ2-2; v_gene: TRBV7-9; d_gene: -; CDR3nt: TGTGCCAGCAGCAGAACCGGGGAGCTGTTTTTT; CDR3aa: CASSRTGELFF
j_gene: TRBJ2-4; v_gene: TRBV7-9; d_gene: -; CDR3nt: TGTGCCAGCAGCTCTGAGACAGGATCACTTCAGTACTTC; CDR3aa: CASSSETGSLQYF
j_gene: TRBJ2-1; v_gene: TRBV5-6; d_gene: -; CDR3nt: TGTGCCAGCAGCCCTATCCGGGGTGAGCAGTTCTTC; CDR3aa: CASSPIRGEQFF
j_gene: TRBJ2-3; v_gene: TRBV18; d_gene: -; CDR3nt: TGTGCCAGCTCACCACCGTGGCGGGGCCTTGCAGATACGCAGTATTTT; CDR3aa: CASSPPWRGLADTQYF
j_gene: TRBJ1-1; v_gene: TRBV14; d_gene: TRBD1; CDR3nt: TGTGCCAGCAGCCATTTTTTCGGACAGGGGAGAACTGAAGCTTTCTTT; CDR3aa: CASSHFFGQGRTEAFF
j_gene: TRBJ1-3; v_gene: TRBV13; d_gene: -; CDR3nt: TGTGCCAGCAGCTTAGTGAGTGCTGGAAACACCATATATTTT; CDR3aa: CASSLVSAGNTIYF
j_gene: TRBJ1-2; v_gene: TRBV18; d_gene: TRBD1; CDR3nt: TGTGCCAGCTCCGACCAGGGGACAGGGCTGAACTATGGCTACACCTTC; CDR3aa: CASSDQGTGLNYGYTF